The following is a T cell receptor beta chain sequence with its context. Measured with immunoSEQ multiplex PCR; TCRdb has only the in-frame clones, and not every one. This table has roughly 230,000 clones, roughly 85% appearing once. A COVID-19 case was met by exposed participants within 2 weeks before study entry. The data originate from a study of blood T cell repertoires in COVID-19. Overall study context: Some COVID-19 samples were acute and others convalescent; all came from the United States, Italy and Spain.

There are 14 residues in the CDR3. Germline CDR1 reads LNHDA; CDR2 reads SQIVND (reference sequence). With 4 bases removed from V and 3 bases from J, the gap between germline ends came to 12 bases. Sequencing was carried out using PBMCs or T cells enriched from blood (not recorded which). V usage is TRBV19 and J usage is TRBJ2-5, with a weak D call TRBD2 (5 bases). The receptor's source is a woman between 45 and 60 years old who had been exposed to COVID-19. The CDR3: CASSRTPTKETQYF. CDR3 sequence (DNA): TGTGCCAGTAGTAGGACCCCGACTAAAGAGACCCAGTACTTC.